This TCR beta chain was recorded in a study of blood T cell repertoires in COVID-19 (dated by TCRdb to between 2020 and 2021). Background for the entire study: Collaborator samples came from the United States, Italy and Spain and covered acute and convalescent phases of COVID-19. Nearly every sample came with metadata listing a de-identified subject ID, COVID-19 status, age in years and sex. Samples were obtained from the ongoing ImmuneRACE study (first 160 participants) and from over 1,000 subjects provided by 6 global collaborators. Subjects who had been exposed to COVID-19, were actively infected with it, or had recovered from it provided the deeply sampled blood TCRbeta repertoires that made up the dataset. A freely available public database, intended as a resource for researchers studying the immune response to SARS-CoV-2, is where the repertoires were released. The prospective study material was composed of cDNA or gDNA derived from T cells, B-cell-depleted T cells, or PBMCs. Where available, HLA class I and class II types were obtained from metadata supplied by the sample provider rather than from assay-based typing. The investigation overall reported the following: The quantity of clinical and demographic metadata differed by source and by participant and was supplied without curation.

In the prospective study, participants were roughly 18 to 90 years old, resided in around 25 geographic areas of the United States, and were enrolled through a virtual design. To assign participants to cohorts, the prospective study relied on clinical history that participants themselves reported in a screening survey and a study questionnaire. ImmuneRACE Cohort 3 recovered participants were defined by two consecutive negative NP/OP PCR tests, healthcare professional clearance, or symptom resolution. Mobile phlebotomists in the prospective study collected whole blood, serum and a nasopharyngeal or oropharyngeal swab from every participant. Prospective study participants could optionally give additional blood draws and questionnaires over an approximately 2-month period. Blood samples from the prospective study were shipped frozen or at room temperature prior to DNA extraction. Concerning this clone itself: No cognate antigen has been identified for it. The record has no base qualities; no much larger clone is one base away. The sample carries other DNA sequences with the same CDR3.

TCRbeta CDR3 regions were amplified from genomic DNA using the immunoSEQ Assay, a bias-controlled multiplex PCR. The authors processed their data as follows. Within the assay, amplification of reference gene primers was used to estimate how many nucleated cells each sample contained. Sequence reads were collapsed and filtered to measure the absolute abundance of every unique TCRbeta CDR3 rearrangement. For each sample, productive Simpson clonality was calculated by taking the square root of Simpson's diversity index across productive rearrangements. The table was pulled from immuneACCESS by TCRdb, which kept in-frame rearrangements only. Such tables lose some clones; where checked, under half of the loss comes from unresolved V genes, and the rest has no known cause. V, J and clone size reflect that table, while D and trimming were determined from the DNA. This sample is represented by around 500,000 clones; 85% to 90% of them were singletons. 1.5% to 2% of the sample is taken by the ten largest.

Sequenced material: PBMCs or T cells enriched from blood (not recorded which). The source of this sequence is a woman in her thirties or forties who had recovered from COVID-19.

The nucleotide sequence reads TGCGCCAGCAGCTTGGGGCTGTACAATGAGCAGTTCTTC. Translated, it reads CASSLGLYNEQFF. The sequence links TRBV5-1 to TRBJ2-1; no D gene can be assigned with confidence. The germline ends are 5 bases apart after V is trimmed by 0 bases and J by 4 bases. The CDR3 holds 13 amino acids from the cysteine to the phenylalanine. Only the CDR3 region is kept as DNA, spanning 39 bases read in frame from base 1. CDR1 and CDR2 are drawn from the germline V gene: SGHRS, YFSETQ.